Listed below are T cell receptor beta chains from one sample, sequenced in a study of T cell responses to AZD1222 COVID-19 vaccine. TCRdb keeps only in-frame clones here, not all; method: immunoSEQ multiplex PCR. The data hold approximately 64,000 clones, with 75% to 95% observed a single time. The material was peripheral blood, obtained 28 days after the second dose of the MenACWY control vaccine. The receptor set was obtained from an adult who received the MenACWY meningococcal vaccine as a control. CDR3s include the opening cysteine and the closing phenylalanine or tryptophan. A D gene is named only where the DNA matches it firmly. The size of a clone is reported for some rows only, either as once, few or many, or as a class for expanded clones.

D | length | size | J | V | DNA | CDR3
- | 15 | - | TRBJ2-7 | TRBV28 | TGTGCCAGCAGTTTATGGGAGGGGGCGGCCTCCGAGCAGTACTTC | CASSLWEGAASEQYF
TRBD2 | 13 | - | TRBJ2-2 | TRBV6-2/TRBV6-3 | TGTGCCAGCAGCGCGGGGGGCGCCGGGGAGCTGTTTTTT | CASSAGGAGELFF
- | 15 | - | TRBJ1-6 | TRBV4-1 | TGCGCCAGCAGCCAAGATGCGGGGAAGAATTCACCCCTCCACTTT | CASSQDAGKNSPLHF
- | 14 | - | TRBJ2-1 | TRBV29-1 | TGCAGCGTCGATGGGACACCCTGGGACAATGAGCAGTTCTTC | CSVDGTPWDNEQFF
TRBD2 | 15 | - | TRBJ2-1 | TRBV13 | TGTGCCAGCAGCGCCGGACTAGCGGGATCCGATGAGCAGTTCTTC | CASSAGLAGSDEQFF
- | 18 | - | TRBJ1-4 | TRBV2 | TGTGCCAGCAGTGAGCAGGGCCTCGTTCTTGCAACTAATGAAAAACTGTTTTTT | CASSEQGLVLATNEKLFF
TRBD2 | 15 | - | TRBJ2-1 | TRBV19 | TGTGCCAGTAGTATAATCCCAGCGGGAGGCCATGAGCAGTTCTTC | CASSIIPAGGHEQFF
- | 15 | - | TRBJ2-4 | TRBV24-1 | TGTGCCACCAGTGCCAACAGGGGAGGTGGAAACATTCAGTACTTC | CATSANRGGGNIQYF
TRBD1 | 16 | - | TRBJ1-1 | TRBV5-6 | TGTGCCAGCAGCTTGTCGACAGGGGGCTTGGGCACTGAAGCTTTCTTT | CASSLSTGGLGTEAFF
- | 12 | - | TRBJ1-3 | TRBV28 | TGTGCCAGCCTATCAACTGGAAACACCATATATTTT | CASLSTGNTIYF
- | 13 | once | TRBJ2-5 | TRBV24-1 | TGTGCCACCAGTGACGGGGGGCCAGAGACCCAGTACTTC | CATSDGGPETQYF
- | 12 | - | TRBJ2-7 | TRBV29-1 | TGCAGCGCCGGAAGACCACCCTACGAGCAGTACTTC | CSAGRPPYEQYF
- | 17 | - | TRBJ2-1 | TRBV7-9 | TGTGCCAGCAGCCCGGACTACCCCCAGGAGTCCCCCGATGAGCAGTTCTTC | CASSPDYPQESPDEQFF
- | 18 | - | TRBJ2-1 | TRBV19 | TGTGCCAGTAGTATCACCGGGACCCCCAGGGGCTCCTACAATGAGCAGTTCTTC | CASSITGTPRGSYNEQFF
- | 13 | - | TRBJ1-5 | TRBV28 | TGTGCCAGCAGTTTACCCAACAATCAGCCCCAGCATTTT | CASSLPNNQPQHF
TRBD2 | 15 | - | TRBJ2-1 | TRBV24-1 | TGTGCCACCAGTCCTAGCGGAGTCCGGCGCAATGAGCAGTTCTTC | CATSPSGVRRNEQFF
- | 12 | - | TRBJ2-7 | TRBV29-1 | TGCAGCGTTGAACAGGACGGCTACGAGCAGTACTTC | CSVEQDGYEQYF
TRBD1 | 16 | - | TRBJ1-4 | TRBV11-2 | TGTGCCAGCAGCTCCCCCGGGACAGGCGTTCCTGAAAAACTGTTTTTT | CASSSPGTGVPEKLFF
TRBD2 | 17 | - | TRBJ2-5 | TRBV5-1 | TGCGCCAGCAGCTTGGCCGTCGGACTAGCAGTGCGCGAGACCCAGTACTTC | CASSLAVGLAVRETQYF
- | 14 | - | TRBJ2-7 | TRBV9 | TGTGCCAGCAGCGGAACCTCTTTACGGGACGAGCAGTACTTC | CASSGTSLRDEQYF
- | 13 | - | TRBJ2-7 | TRBV5-1 | TGCGCCAGCAGCTTGCTCGGGGACTACGAGCAGTACTTC | CASSLLGDYEQYF
- | 13 | - | TRBJ1-1 | TRBV5-6 | TGTGCCAGCAGCACCACAGGGAACACTGAAGCTTTCTTT | CASSTTGNTEAFF
TRBD2 | 17 | - | TRBJ2-1 | TRBV5-1 | TGCGCCAGCAGCTTAATATCCGGGACTAGCGGCTACAATGAGCAGTTCTTC | CASSLISGTSGYNEQFF
TRBD1 | 14 | - | TRBJ1-2 | TRBV29-1 | TGCAGCGATCGCTCGGAGGGGGCGGATGACGGCTACACCTTC | CSDRSEGADDGYTF
TRBD2 | 13 | - | TRBJ2-7 | TRBV7-9 | TGTGCCAGCACCAGGGAGGGCCCCTACGAGCAGTACTTC | CASTREGPYEQYF